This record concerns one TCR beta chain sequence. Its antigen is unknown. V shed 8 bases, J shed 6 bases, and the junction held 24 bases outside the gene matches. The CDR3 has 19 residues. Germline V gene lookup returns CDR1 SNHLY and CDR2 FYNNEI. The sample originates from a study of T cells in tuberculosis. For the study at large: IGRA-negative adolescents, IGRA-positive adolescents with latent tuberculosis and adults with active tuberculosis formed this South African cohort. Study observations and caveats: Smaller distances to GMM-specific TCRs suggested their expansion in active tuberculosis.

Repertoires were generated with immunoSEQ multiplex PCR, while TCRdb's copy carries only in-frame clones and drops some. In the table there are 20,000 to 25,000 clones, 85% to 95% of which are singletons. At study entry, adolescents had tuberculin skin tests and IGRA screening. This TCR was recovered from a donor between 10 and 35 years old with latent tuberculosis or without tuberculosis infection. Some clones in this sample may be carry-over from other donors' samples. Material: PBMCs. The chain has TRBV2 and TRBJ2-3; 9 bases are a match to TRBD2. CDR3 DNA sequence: TGTGCCAGCCCTTTAATAGCGGGAGCTAGGTCTGGGATGCCGGATACGCAGTATTTT. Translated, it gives CASPLIAGARSGMPDTQYF.